One and the same sample provided the 26 T cell receptor beta chains below, sequenced in a study of somatic mutations in cytotoxic T cells in rheumatoid arthritis. Produced via immunoSEQ multiplex PCR; TCRdb's table is partial and in-frame only. Altogether some 30,000 clones are present, 82% being singletons, with the ten largest covering 7.5% to 9.5%. Sequences were obtained from CD8+ T cells sorted from blood. The receptors were sampled from an adult with rheumatoid arthritis.

The rearrangement joins TRBV5-4 to TRBJ2-1, with 10 nucleotides matching TRBD2. V trimming: 4 bases; J trimming: 0 bases; junction bases outside the gene matches: 4. The CDR3 runs 16 residues. In germline, CDR1 is SGHNT, CDR2 YYREEE (reference sequence). The CDR3 DNA sequence: TGTGCCAGCAGCGGATCTAGCGGGAGCTCCTACAATGAGCAGTTCTTC. Its translation: CASSGSSGSSYNEQFF. Full variable domain (missing parts from reference TRBV5-4 and TRBJ2-1): ETGVTQSPTHLIKTRGQQVTLRCSSQSGHNTVSWYQQALGQGPQFIFQYYREEENGRGNFPPRFSGLQFPNYSSELNVNALELDDSALYLCASSGSSGSSYNEQFFGPGTRLTVL.

This clone has just one count. The V gene is TRBV6-1, the J gene TRBJ2-7; no clear D gene. The CDR3 spans 15 residues. Trimming took 6 bases from V and 3 from J, leaving 18 bases between them. Germline V CDR1 and CDR2: MNHNS, SASEGT. The CDR3 sequence: CASSAMHWASYEQYF. In nucleotides, the CDR3 is TGTGCCAGCAGCGCCATGCATTGGGCGAGCTACGAGCAGTACTTC.

The chain has TRBV5-4 and TRBJ1-1; D is uncertain. V lost 4 bases, J lost 4 bases, and 20 bases lay in between. Germline-derived CDR1 and CDR2 are SGHNT and YYREEE (reference sequence). This CDR3 has 16 residues. The DNA for the CDR3 is TGTGCCAGCAGCCTGGGTTGGGGAGGGCGCGGCACTGAAGCTTTCTTT. This gives the protein CASSLGWGGRGTEAFF.

The rearrangement links TRBV29-1 to TRBJ1-1; tentative D call: TRBD1 (6 bases). Germline CDR1 and CDR2: SQVTM and ANQGSEA. The CDR3 runs to 14 residues. V gave up 8 bases and J gave up 6 bases, with 22 bases separating them. In DNA form, the CDR3 reads TGCAGCTTTTGGGACACGGGCCCAGGGTCTGAAGCTTTCTTT. Translating gives CSFWDTGPGSEAFF.

This chain joins TRBV7-8 and TRBJ2-3; 9 nucleotides match TRBD1. With V trimmed by 4 bases and J by 1 base, 12 bases remained unmatched. CDR3 size: 18 residues. CDR1 is SGHVS, CDR2 FQNEAQ, per germline. The CDR3 sequence: CASSSSFGQGSRTDTQYF. The CDR3 DNA reads as TGTGCCAGCAGCTCTTCTTTCGGACAGGGGTCACGCACAGATACGCAGTATTTT.

The chain's CDR3 is CASSPGAGINTEAFF. In DNA form, the CDR3 reads TGCGCCAGCAGCCCCGGAGCGGGGATTAACACTGAAGCTTTCTTT. This chain connects TRBV4-3 to TRBJ1-1, with no clear D. The V gene lost 4 bases and the J gene lost 2 bases, with 14 bases spanning the gap. The CDR3 length is 15 residues. Per germline, CDR1 LGHNA and CDR2 YSLEER.

V gene TRBV9 combines with J gene TRBJ1-2; maybe TRBD1 (5 bases). This CDR3 has 13 amino acids. CDR1 and CDR2 (germline): SGDLS, YYNGEE. Between the trimmed V and J ends, which lost 0 bases and 4 bases, there was a span of 7 bases. The CDR3 coding sequence is TGTGCCAGCAGCGTAGGGGGCCCCTATGGCTACACCTTC. Translated: CASSVGGPYGYTF. Filled out from reference TRBV9 and TRBJ1-2, the complete variable domain reads DSGVTQTPKHLITATGQRVTLRCSPRSGDLSVYWYQQSLDQGLQFLIQYYNGEERAKGNILERFSAQQFPDLHSELNLSSLELGDSALYFCASSVGGPYGYTFGSGTRLTVV.

The CDR3, as DNA: TGTGCCAGCAGTGACTCGGCGGGGGGGACCGGGGAGCTGTTTTTT. The encoded protein is CASSDSAGGTGELFF. The rearrangement uses TRBV6-1 and TRBJ2-2; 9 nucleotides match TRBD2. Germline V gives CDR1 MNHNS, CDR2 SASEGT. Unmatched junction bases numbered 4, after V lost 3 bases and J lost 5 bases. This CDR3 has 15 residues.

This clone was seen a handful of times. The V call is TRBV6-5, the J call TRBJ1-1, with unresolved D. The ends were cut back, 6 bases at V and 3 bases at J, with 14 bases in the middle. CDR1 is MNHEY, CDR2 SVGAGI, per germline. The CDR3 is made up of 14 amino acids. The CDR3 region has the DNA TGTGCCAGCAGACAGACGGTAATCGACACTGAAGCTTTCTTT. It translates to CASRQTVIDTEAFF.

The CDR3 sequence is CASSSRVLAGVGETQYF. DNA for the CDR3: TGCGCCAGCAGCTCGCGCGTACTAGCGGGAGTTGGGGAGACCCAGTACTTC. The genes are TRBV5-1 and TRBJ2-5; 11 bases map to TRBD2. V shed 3 bases and J 5 bases; nucleotides not matched to a gene: 12. The CDR3 contains 17 residues. Germline V lookup: CDR1 SGHRS, CDR2 YFSETQ. The entire variable domain, with the rest obtained from reference TRBV5-1 and TRBJ2-5, is as follows: KAGVTQTPRYLIKTRGQQVTLSCSPISGHRSVSWYQQTPGQGLQFLFEYFSETQRNKGNFPGRFSGRQFSNSRSEMNVSTLELGDSALYLCASSSRVLAGVGETQYFGPGTRLLVL.

The chain couples TRBV6-1 to TRBJ2-1; D is possibly TRBD2 (5 bases). The CDR3 length is 15 residues. With 7 bases removed from V and 0 bases from J, the gap between germline ends came to 13 bases. The germline V gene has CDR1 MNHNS and CDR2 SASEGT. CDR3 region: CASNDYLSSYNEQFF. Written as DNA, the CDR3 is TGTGCCAGCAATGACTACCTAAGCTCCTACAATGAGCAGTTCTTC.

The rearrangement joins TRBV9 to TRBJ2-3; no definite D call. V gave up 3 bases and J gave up 0 bases, with 8 bases separating them. Germline V gene sequence: CDR1 SGDLS, CDR2 YYNGEE. The CDR3 loop spans 14 amino acids. The CDR3 bases are TGTGCCAGCAGCGATGAGCATAGCACAGATACGCAGTATTTT. This translates into CASSDEHSTDTQYF.

The V and J genes are TRBV6-6 and TRBJ1-2; possible D gene TRBD1, 5 bases. Trimming shortened V by 6 bases and J by 5 bases, and 16 bases separated the two germline ends. This CDR3 is built from 14 residues. Germline assignment: CDR1 MNHNY and CDR2 SVGAGI (reference sequence). CDR3 in amino acids: CASSPPGVAYGYTF. The CDR3 coding sequence is TGTGCCAGCAGCCCCCCGGGGGTGGCGTATGGCTACACCTTC.

The rearrangement joins TRBV9 to TRBJ2-1, with 10 bases that match TRBD1. This CDR3 region has 15 residues. Germline V gene sequence: CDR1 SGDLS, CDR2 YYNGEE. Trimming cost V 3 bases and J 7 bases; bases outside gene matches: 7. Here the CDR3 DNA reads TGTGCCAGCAGCGAGGCGGGACAGGGGAAGAATGAGCAGTTCTTC. Its protein is CASSEAGQGKNEQFF.

V usage is TRBV14 and J usage is TRBJ1-1, with D unresolved. The V gene's germline CDR1 is SGHDN and CDR2 FVKESK. The germline V and J ends were trimmed by 3 bases and 6 bases, with 5 bases remaining between them. The CDR3 consists of 11 residues. CDR3 DNA: TGTGCCAGCAGCCAGGGCTCTGAAGCTTTCTTT. As protein: CASSQGSEAFF.

The genes are TRBV2 and TRBJ2-2, with 12 bases that match TRBD2. Trimming took 4 bases from V and 1 from J; bases not matched to a gene: 10. This CDR3 has 19 amino acids. The germline V gene encodes CDR1 SNHLY and CDR2 FYNNEI. CDR3 sequence reads: CASSGPPLAGGRNTGELFF. The DNA of the CDR3 is TGTGCCAGCAGTGGTCCCCCGCTAGCGGGGGGGCGGAACACCGGGGAGCTGTTTTTT.

The CDR3 protein is CASSLGPRLASETQYF. As DNA, the CDR3 is TGTGCCAGCAGCTTAGGCCCTCGACTAGCTAGCGAGACCCAGTACTTC. The chain uses TRBV7-9 and TRBJ2-5, with 7 bases fitting TRBD2. The V gene end was trimmed by 1 base and the J gene end by 5 bases; junction bases not matched to a gene: 10. The germline gives CDR1 SEHNR, CDR2 FQNEAQ (reference sequence). The CDR3 loop spans 16 amino acids.

The chain employs TRBV5-6 and TRBJ1-5, with D hard to call. The germline gives CDR1 SGHDT, CDR2 YYEEEE. This CDR3 has 14 residues. V was cut by 0 bases and J by 5 bases, with 9 bases left in between. Here the CDR3 reads CASSLGTADQPQHF. In DNA form, the CDR3 reads TGTGCCAGCAGCTTGGGGACGGCCGATCAGCCCCAGCATTTT.

The genes are TRBV4-2 and TRBJ2-7, with TRBD2 as a possible D gene (5 bases). V lost 4 bases and J 2 bases, leaving 15 bases between the germline ends. Germline assignment: CDR1 LGHNA and CDR2 YNFKEQ. This CDR3 is 15 amino acids long. In DNA, the CDR3 is TGTGCCAGCAGCCCTCGACTAAGCGGAACCTACGAGCAGTACTTC. It yields the protein CASSPRLSGTYEQYF.

This clone has a handful of counts. CDR3 protein: CASSSTGTEINTIYF. The CDR3, as DNA: TGTGCCAGCAGCTCCACCGGGACAGAAATAAACACCATATATTTT. The chain links TRBV7-9 to TRBJ1-3; 7 nucleotides match TRBD1. The germline gives CDR1 SEHNR, CDR2 FQNEAQ (reference sequence). The CDR3 loop spans 15 amino acids. V dropped 4 bases and J dropped 6; count of bases not matched to a gene: 9.

The chain is built from TRBV30 and TRBJ2-5; D not resolved. V was shortened by 0 bases and J by 7 bases, with 9 bases between the two germline ends. The CDR3 length is 12 residues. The V gene's germline CDR1 is GTSNPN and CDR2 SVGIG (reference sequence). CDR3 region: CAWSVGSRTQYF. As DNA, the CDR3 is TGTGCCTGGAGTGTAGGTTCCCGGACCCAGTACTTC.

The chain joins TRBV9 to TRBJ1-2; D gene uncertain. CDR1 SGDLS and CDR2 YYNGEE come from the germline V gene. CDR3 length: 16 amino acids. Trimming stripped 3 bases from V and 2 bases from J, with 17 bases between. The CDR3 DNA follows: TGTGCCAGCAGCGAATCCCGAGACCGGGAGAACTATGGCTACACCTTC. Amino acids: CASSESRDRENYGYTF.

The rearrangement joins TRBV11-2 to TRBJ2-5; 7 bases map to TRBD2. Germline assignment: CDR1 SGHAT and CDR2 FQNNGV. The CDR3 sequence is 17 residues long. The ends lost 1 base at V and 5 bases at J; junction bases unmatched: 13. The CDR3 DNA follows: TGTGCCAGCAGCTTAGGGGGTGTGTGGGAGGGCCAGGAGACCCAGTACTTC. Residues: CASSLGGVWEGQETQYF.

The CDR3 spells CASSLPGTTNTGELFF. In DNA form, the CDR3 reads TGTGCCAGCAGCTTGCCCGGGACTACGAACACCGGGGAGCTGTTTTTT. The J gene is TRBJ2-2, the V gene TRBV5-4; 7 positions match TRBD2. The length of the CDR3 is 16 residues. Germline CDR1 SGHNT, CDR2 YYREEE (reference sequence). With 1 base clipped from V and 0 bases from J, the junction kept 3 bases outside the gene matches.

J is TRBJ2-2 and V is TRBV9, with D uncertain. The germline CDR1 and CDR2 sequences are SGDLS and YYNGEE. This CDR3 has 13 residues. The V end lost 0 bases, the J end lost 3 bases, and 3 bases lay between the germline ends. CDR3 DNA sequence: TGTGCCAGCAGCGTAGGGGACACCGGGGAGCTGTTTTTT. Protein sequence: CASSVGDTGELFF.

The V and J genes are TRBV5-5 and TRBJ1-6, with D possibly TRBD1 on 5 matching bases. The ends were cut back, 1 base at V and 7 bases at J, with 15 bases in the middle. Germline loops: CDR1 SGHKS, CDR2 YYEKEE (reference sequence). The CDR3 is 16 residues long. The CDR3 region is CASSLSPGRSNSPLHF. CDR3 DNA sequence: TGTGCCAGCAGCTTGTCTCCGGGACGTTCGAATTCACCCCTCCACTTT.